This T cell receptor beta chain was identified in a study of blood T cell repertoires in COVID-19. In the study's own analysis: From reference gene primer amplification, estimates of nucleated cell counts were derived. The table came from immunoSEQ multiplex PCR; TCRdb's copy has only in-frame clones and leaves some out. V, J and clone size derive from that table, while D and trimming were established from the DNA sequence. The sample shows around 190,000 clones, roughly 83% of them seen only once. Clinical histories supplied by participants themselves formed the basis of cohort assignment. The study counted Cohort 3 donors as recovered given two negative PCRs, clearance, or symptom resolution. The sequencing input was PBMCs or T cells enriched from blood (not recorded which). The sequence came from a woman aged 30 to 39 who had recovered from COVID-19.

Here the CDR3 reads CASRRTGSYEKLFF. DNA of the CDR3: TGTGCCAGCAGGCGGACAGGGTCCTATGAAAAACTGTTTTTT. This sequence joins TRBV28 and TRBJ1-4; 8 nucleotides line up with TRBD1. CDR3 size: 14 residues. J was trimmed by 6 bases and V by 6 bases; bases with no gene match: 6. The V gene's germline CDR1 is MDHEN and CDR2 SYDVKM.